This entry lists 16 T cell receptor beta chains sequenced from one sample in a study of blood T cell repertoires in COVID-19. Using immunoSEQ multiplex PCR, the repertoire was profiled, and TCRdb retains in-frame clones only, with some absent. The sample records some 190,000 clones, around 81% being singletons. Material for sequencing was peripheral blood. The receptors here all came from a woman between 40 and 55 years old with COVID-19, enrolled during active disease.

As to this clone: A read error is possible here, since a much larger clone lies one base away. This rearrangement joins TRBV3-1 (or the pseudogene TRBV3-2) to TRBJ1-3; TRBD1 aligns across 7 bases. The CDR3 consists of 15 residues. Germline-derived CDR1 and CDR2 are LGHDT and YNNKEL (reference sequence). After removal of 3 bases from V and 0 bases from J, the junction contained 2 bases not matched to a gene. CDR3 loop: CASSQGTASGNTIYF. For the CDR3, the DNA is TGTGCCAGCAGCCAGGGGACAGCCTCTGGAAACACCATATATTTT.

CDR3 in amino acids: CASSLWAGGNTEAFF. CDR3 DNA: TGCGCCAGCAGCCTCTGGGCAGGGGGGAACACTGAAGCTTTCTTT. This chain links TRBV4-1 with TRBJ1-1; 7 bases are shared with TRBD1. This CDR3 contains 15 residues. Germline V gives CDR1 MGHRA, CDR2 YSYEKL. V was pared by 4 bases and J by 1 base, with 6 bases of the junction left unmatched.

The CDR3 here is CASSLSTSGRREQFF. The CDR3 nucleotides read TGTGCCAGCAGTTTATCTACTAGCGGGAGACGTGAGCAGTTCTTC. This chain links TRBV28 with TRBJ2-1; 11 bases match TRBD2. CDR1 MDHEN and CDR2 SYDVKM come from the germline V gene. This CDR3 contains 15 residues. With V trimmed by 1 base and J by 9 bases, 5 bases remained unmatched.

This chain joins TRBV7-8 and TRBJ2-1; weak D call: TRBD2 (6 bases). Between the trimmed V and J ends, which lost 1 base and 4 bases, there was a span of 14 bases. The germline gives CDR1 SGHVS, CDR2 FQNEAQ. This CDR3 is 16 amino acids long. CDR3 in amino acids: CASSLEAAGSYNEQFF. DNA of the CDR3: TGTGCCAGCAGCTTAGAGGCAGCGGGTTCTTACAATGAGCAGTTCTTC.

The chain has TRBV30 and TRBJ1-1; the D is unclear. Germline assignment: CDR1 GTSNPN and CDR2 SVGIG (reference sequence). CDR3 length: 13 residues. V lost 4 bases, J lost 1 base, and 10 bases lay in between. The chain's CDR3 is CAWTLERNTEAFF. The DNA for the CDR3 is TGTGCCTGGACCTTGGAGCGGAACACTGAAGCTTTCTTT.

The V call is TRBV4-1, the J call TRBJ1-5, with D maybe TRBD1 (6 bases). CDR1 and CDR2 from the germline V gene are MGHRA and YSYEKL. Trimming removed 0 bases from V and 4 bases from J, with 16 bases in between. This CDR3 is built from 17 residues. The CDR3 loop reads CASSQEGGRSRNQPQHF. As DNA, the CDR3 is TGCGCCAGCAGCCAAGAGGGGGGGCGCTCTAGGAATCAGCCCCAGCATTTT.

This clone was recorded only once. V usage is TRBV5-1 and J usage is TRBJ1-1, with D possibly matching TRBD1 (6 bases). The length of the CDR3 is 13 residues. The V gene lost 1 base and the J gene lost 3 bases, with 7 bases spanning the gap. CDR1 SGHRS and CDR2 YFSETQ come from the germline V gene. The chain's CDR3 is CASSLTGHTEAFF. The CDR3, as DNA: TGCGCCAGCAGCTTGACAGGGCACACTGAAGCTTTCTTT.

The sample holds a few counts of this clone. The V and J genes are TRBV30 and TRBJ1-3, with 7 bases that match TRBD1. Germline V gene lookup returns CDR1 GTSNPN and CDR2 SVGIG (reference sequence). The CDR3 is 15 residues long. Trimming took 3 bases from V and 0 from J; bases not matched to a gene: 5. CDR3 region: CAWRGQLSSGNTIYF. The CDR3 DNA reads as TGTGCCTGGAGGGGACAGCTCTCCTCTGGAAACACCATATATTTT.

The chain joins TRBV19 to TRBJ1-1; 8 bases are a match to TRBD1. This CDR3 has 13 residues. V lost 10 bases to trimming and J lost 1 base; unmatched junction nucleotides: 5. The germline V gene encodes CDR1 LNHDA and CDR2 SQIVND (reference sequence). The CDR3 region has the DNA TGTGCCATTTCGGACAGGGCGAACACTGAAGCTTTCTTT. Residues: CAISDRANTEAFF. Full variable domain (missing parts from reference TRBV19 and TRBJ1-1): DGGITQSPKYLFRKEGQNVTLSCEQNLNHDAMYWYRQDPGQGLRLIYYSQIVNDFQKGDIAEGYSVSREKKESFPLTVTSAQKNPTAFYLCAISDRANTEAFFGQGTRLTVV.

The rearrangement uses TRBV30 and TRBJ2-5, with 11 bases aligning to TRBD2. V lost 0 bases and J lost 1; bases outside the gene matches: 1. The CDR3 totals 15 residues. Per germline, CDR1 GTSNPN and CDR2 SVGIG (reference sequence). The CDR3 DNA follows: TGTGCCTGGAGTGTTCTAGCGGGGGGCCAAGAGACCCAGTACTTC. It specifies CAWSVLAGGQETQYF.

V and J are TRBV27 and TRBJ2-7; a possible D gene is TRBD1 (6 bases). CDR1 MNHEY and CDR2 SMNVEV come from the germline V gene (reference sequence). V lost 5 bases, J lost 4 bases, and 6 bases lay in between. The length of the CDR3 is 11 residues. CDR3 region: CASSDRYEQYF. The CDR3 bases are TGTGCCAGCAGTGACAGGTACGAGCAGTACTTC.

The V gene is TRBV5-1, the J gene TRBJ1-2, with unresolved D. The CDR3 has 16 residues. V was shortened by 4 bases and J by 3 bases, with 19 bases between the two germline ends. Germline lookup yields CDR1 SGHRS and CDR2 YFSETQ. CDR3 DNA sequence: TGCGCCAGCAGCCCCGGTGGAGGGCGTGGGTACTATGGCTACACCTTC. This gives the protein CASSPGGGRGYYGYTF.

V and J are TRBV12-3 or TRBV12-4 and TRBJ1-2; no firm D call. V dropped 4 bases and J dropped 0 bases, with 6 bases sitting between them. The CDR3 has 13 amino acids. The CDR3 here is CASSYTANYGYTF. Here the CDR3 DNA reads TGTGCCAGCAGTTATACAGCTAACTATGGCTACACCTTC.

This clone has just one count. The gene calls are TRBV28 and TRBJ2-7; D perhaps matches TRBD1 (6 bases). With 3 bases removed from V and 3 bases from J, the gap between germline ends came to 15 bases. The CDR3 length is 15 residues. Germline assignment: CDR1 MDHEN and CDR2 SYDVKM. The CDR3 nucleotides are TGTGCCAGCAGTTTTACAGGGCGGCTTAACTACGAGCAGTACTTC. It translates to CASSFTGRLNYEQYF.

The CDR3: CASSRAGTGNDEQYF. In DNA, the CDR3 is TGTGCCAGCAGTCGGGCCGGGACAGGGAACGACGAGCAGTACTTC. V usage is TRBV28 and J usage is TRBJ2-7; TRBD1 matches 9 bases. The CDR3 is 15 amino acids. The ends lost 5 bases at V and 5 bases at J; junction bases unmatched: 10. Germline lookup yields CDR1 MDHEN and CDR2 SYDVKM.

This chain joins TRBV11-3 and TRBJ1-1; no clear D gene. V lost 0 bases and J 4 bases, leaving 6 bases between the germline ends. The CDR3 contains 13 residues. Germline assignment: CDR1 SGHNT and CDR2 YENEEA. CDR3 region: CASSLEAATEAFF. The CDR3 DNA follows: TGTGCCAGCAGCTTAGAGGCGGCCACTGAAGCTTTCTTT.